One and the same sample provided the 19 T cell receptor beta chains below, sequenced in a study of blood T cell repertoires in COVID-19. The assay was immunoSEQ multiplex PCR, and TCRdb's table has in-frame clones only and misses some. The sample lists 150,000 to 160,000 clones, around 80% occurring once. Sequencing used peripheral blood. The receptors stem from a man aged 60 to 75 with acute or convalescent COVID-19.

J is TRBJ1-1 and V is TRBV7-9; 8 bases agree with TRBD1. Germline CDR1 reads SEHNR; CDR2 reads FQNEAQ (reference sequence). The J segment lost 6 bases and the V segment lost 5 bases, leaving 14 bases of the junction unmatched. CDR3 size: 16 residues. The CDR3 protein is CASSLKPSGQGSEAFF. The CDR3 DNA reads as TGTGCCAGCAGCCTAAAACCGTCCGGACAGGGTTCTGAAGCTTTCTTT.

The rearrangement uses TRBV5-6 and TRBJ2-7, with 9 bases identical to TRBD2. Germline V gene sequence: CDR1 SGHDT, CDR2 YYEEEE. The CDR3 runs 18 residues. Losses at the gene ends were 2 bases for V and 2 bases for J; bases not matched to a gene: 14. DNA of the CDR3: TGTGCCAGCAGCTTCCGGGGTAGCGGGAGATTCCCTCCCTACGAGCAGTACTTC. This sequence encodes CASSFRGSGRFPPYEQYF.

This chain's CDR3 is CASSPAGNFNYGYTF. The CDR3 DNA sequence: TGTGCCAGCTCACCAGCGGGGAATTTTAACTATGGCTACACCTTC. The chain couples TRBV18 to TRBJ1-2; D gene ambiguous. Looked up from germline, CDR1 is KGHSH and CDR2 is LQKENI. V lost 2 bases to trimming and J lost 1 base, with 11 bases between them. This CDR3 comprises 15 residues.

V gene TRBV4-1 combines with J gene TRBJ1-6, with D possibly matching TRBD1 (5 bases). Trimming took 0 bases from V and 3 from J, leaving 15 bases between them. This CDR3 contains 18 residues. CDR1 and CDR2 (germline): MGHRA, YSYEKL. In DNA form, the CDR3 reads TGCGCCAGCAGCCAAGAAGTGGGGGGAGTAGACTATAATTCACCCCTCCACTTT. It is translated as CASSQEVGGVDYNSPLHF.

This clone appeared a few times. The rearrangement uses TRBV5-5 and TRBJ2-2; D remains unclear. V shed 4 bases and J shed 2 bases, with 9 bases lying between them. The length of the CDR3 is 14 residues. In germline, CDR1 is SGHKS, CDR2 YYEKEE (reference sequence). This chain's CDR3 is CASSRSSNTGELFF. CDR3 sequence (DNA): TGTGCCAGCAGCCGCAGTAGCAACACCGGGGAGCTGTTTTTT.

V and J are TRBV5-1 and TRBJ2-2; D is perhaps TRBD1 (5 bases). The CDR3 length is 13 residues. Between the trimmed V and J ends, which lost 4 bases and 5 bases, there was a span of 9 bases. CDR1 is SGHRS and CDR2 is YFSETQ in the germline V gene. DNA for the CDR3: TGCGCCAGCAGCCTGACAGAGACCGGGGAGCTGTTTTTT. Its translation: CASSLTETGELFF. Full variable domain (missing parts from reference TRBV5-1 and TRBJ2-2): KAGVTQTPRYLIKTRGQQVTLSCSPISGHRSVSWYQQTPGQGLQFLFEYFSETQRNKGNFPGRFSGRQFSNSRSEMNVSTLELGDSALYLCASSLTETGELFFGEGSRLTVL.

This clone was picked up a small number of times. This chain connects TRBV6-5 to TRBJ1-4; the D is unclear. Germline V CDR1 and CDR2: MNHEY, SVGAGI. Deletions cut 6 bases from V and 7 bases from J, with 9 bases between. The CDR3 has 12 residues. CDR3 sequence (DNA): TGTGCCAGCAGGAGGAAGAGTGAAAAACTGTTTTTT. Residues: CASRRKSEKLFF.

The V call is TRBV5-1, the J call TRBJ1-6; possible D gene TRBD1, 6 bases. The CDR3 is made up of 15 amino acids. With 4 bases removed from V and 6 bases from J, the gap between germline ends came to 14 bases. Germline-derived CDR1 and CDR2 are SGHRS and YFSETQ. The CDR3 region is CASSPARGPNSPLHF. The CDR3 DNA reads TGCGCCAGCAGCCCCGCCAGGGGACCTAATTCACCCCTCCACTTT.

This clone was detected only once. The genes are TRBV7-6 and TRBJ2-5, with a weak D call TRBD1 (6 bases). CDR3 length equals 15 residues. Germline CDR1 and CDR2: SGHVS and FNYEAQ. V shed 5 bases and J shed 3 bases, with 16 bases lying between them. CDR3 bases: TGTGCCAGCAGCCCACAACAGGGCCGGGAAGAGACCCAGTACTTC. As protein: CASSPQQGREETQYF.

V and J are TRBV19 and TRBJ1-2; 7 nucleotides align to TRBD1. The length of the CDR3 is 12 residues. From germline, CDR1 is LNHDA and CDR2 SQIVND (reference sequence). The trim removed 7 bases at V and 9 bases at J, leaving 8 bases unmatched. Here the CDR3 DNA reads TGTGCCAGTACGACAGGGAGTATACGCTACACCTTC. It codes for CASTTGSIRYTF.

The V call is TRBV6-2 or TRBV6-3, the J call TRBJ2-7, with TRBD1 matching 7 bases. J was trimmed by 6 bases and V by 5 bases; bases with no gene match: 10. This CDR3 is built from 14 residues. In germline, CDR1 is MNHEY, CDR2 SVGEGT. The CDR3 nucleotides read TGTGCCAGCAGTCAGACAGGGCGAAAAGGCGAGCAGTACTTC. Residues: CASSQTGRKGEQYF.

V usage is TRBV19 and J usage is TRBJ1-1; maybe TRBD1 (6 bases). The CDR3 consists of 16 residues. V was clipped by 3 bases and J by 6 bases, with 20 bases between them. The germline V gene encodes CDR1 LNHDA and CDR2 SQIVND (reference sequence). CDR3: CASSIQGGHTNAEAFF. DNA of the CDR3: TGTGCCAGTAGTATTCAAGGGGGACATACCAACGCTGAAGCTTTCTTT.

The rearrangement uses TRBV6-2 or TRBV6-3 and TRBJ1-2, with D perhaps matching TRBD1 (5 bases). The V gene lost 2 bases and the J gene lost 8 bases, with 9 bases spanning the gap. Germline CDR1 reads MNHEY; CDR2 reads SVGEGT. The CDR3 is 12 amino acids. The CDR3 is CASSYSAGGYTF. DNA for the CDR3: TGTGCCAGCAGTTACAGCGCAGGGGGCTACACCTTC.

This sequence joins TRBV5-5 and TRBJ2-1, with D tentatively TRBD2 (5 bases). The CDR3 contains 12 residues. The germline V and J ends were trimmed by 1 base and 8 bases, with 7 bases remaining between them. Germline V gives CDR1 SGHKS, CDR2 YYEKEE (reference sequence). CDR3 sequence (DNA): TGTGCCAGCAGCTTGAAGAGGGATGAGCAGTTCTTC. Protein sequence: CASSLKRDEQFF.

The rearrangement joins TRBV2 to TRBJ1-2; TRBD1 agrees at 9 bases. With 4 bases clipped from V and 6 bases from J, the junction kept 3 bases outside the gene matches. The CDR3 sequence is 13 residues long. Germline CDR1 SNHLY, CDR2 FYNNEI. The CDR3 spells CASSGQGDHGYTF. The CDR3 DNA reads as TGTGCCAGCAGTGGACAGGGGGACCATGGCTACACCTTC.

This sequence joins TRBV29-1 and TRBJ2-1, with D tentatively TRBD2 (6 bases). Trimming left V 7 bases short and J 9 bases short, with 13 bases between. The CDR3 contains 11 residues. CDR1 and CDR2 (germline): SQVTM, ANQGSEA. The CDR3: CSAGRSGEQFF. DNA for the CDR3: TGCAGCGCCGGGAGAAGCGGTGAGCAGTTCTTC.

This clone was counted a single time. This chain joins TRBV14 and TRBJ2-7; D may be TRBD1 (5 bases). V was trimmed by 4 bases and J by 6 bases, leaving 10 bases between them. Germline V gene sequence: CDR1 SGHDN, CDR2 FVKESK. This CDR3 region has 12 residues. Here the CDR3 DNA reads TGTGCCAGCAGCCCCCAGGGTTTCGAGCAGTACTTC. It encodes CASSPQGFEQYF.

The V and J genes are TRBV30 and TRBJ1-2; D possibly corresponds to TRBD1 (6 bases). Germline CDR1 is GTSNPN and CDR2 is SVGIG (reference sequence). The CDR3 sequence is 10 residues long. The ends were cut back, 7 bases at V and 6 bases at J, with 9 bases in the middle. This chain's CDR3 is CASPGDGYTF. In DNA, the CDR3 is TGTGCCTCCCCAGGGGATGGCTACACCTTC.

The chain is built from TRBV5-6 and TRBJ2-7; no definite D call. Trimming took off 0 bases at V and 0 bases at J, with 10 bases between the two ends. The CDR3 is made up of 15 amino acids. Germline V gene lookup returns CDR1 SGHDT and CDR2 YYEEEE. The CDR3 coding sequence is TGTGCCAGCAGCTTGGCCCTCGGCGGCTCCTACGAGCAGTACTTC. Protein product: CASSLALGGSYEQYF. Filled out from reference TRBV5-6 and TRBJ2-7, the complete variable domain reads DAGVTQSPTHLIKTRGQQVTLRCSPKSGHDTVSWYQQALGQGPQFIFQYYEEEERQRGNFPDRFSGHQFPNYSSELNVNALLLGDSALYLCASSLALGGSYEQYFGPGTRLTVT.